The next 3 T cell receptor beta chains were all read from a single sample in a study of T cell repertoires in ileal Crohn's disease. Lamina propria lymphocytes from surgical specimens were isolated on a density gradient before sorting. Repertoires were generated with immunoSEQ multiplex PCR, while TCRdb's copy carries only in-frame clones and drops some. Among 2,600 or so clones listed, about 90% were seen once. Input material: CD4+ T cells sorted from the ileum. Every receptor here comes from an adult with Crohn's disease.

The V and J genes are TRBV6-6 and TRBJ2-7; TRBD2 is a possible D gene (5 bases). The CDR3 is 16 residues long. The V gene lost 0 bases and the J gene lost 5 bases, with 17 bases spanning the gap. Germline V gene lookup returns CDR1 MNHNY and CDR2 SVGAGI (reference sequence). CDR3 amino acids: CASSYSRVDVGDEQYF. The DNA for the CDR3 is TGTGCCAGCAGTTACTCGAGAGTCGATGTCGGGGACGAGCAGTACTTC.

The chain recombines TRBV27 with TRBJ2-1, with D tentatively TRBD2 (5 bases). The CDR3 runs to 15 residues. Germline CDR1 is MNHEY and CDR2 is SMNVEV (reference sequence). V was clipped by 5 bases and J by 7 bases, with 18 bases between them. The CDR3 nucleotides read TGTGCCAGCAGTCCTCGGGATAAACGTGGGAATGAGCAGTTCTTC. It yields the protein CASSPRDKRGNEQFF.

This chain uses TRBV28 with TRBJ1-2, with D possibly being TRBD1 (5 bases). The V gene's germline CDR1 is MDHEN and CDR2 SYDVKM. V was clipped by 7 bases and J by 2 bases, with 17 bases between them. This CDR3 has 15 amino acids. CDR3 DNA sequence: TGTGCCAGCATCCCCACTCGGGGGGTAAACTATGGCTACACCTTC. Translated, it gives CASIPTRGVNYGYTF.